This T cell receptor (beta chain) was identified in a study of T-cell reconstitution after alpha-beta-depleted transplantation in children. Using unique molecular identifiers, the investigators prepared the TCRbeta library. TCRdb redid the calling of the PCR reads with MiXCR, one entry per CDR3 protein. The sample includes approximately 85,000 distinct CDR3 sequences, roughly a sixth of them seen just once. This clonotype was seen more than once but under ten times. The germline V gene encodes CDR1 SGHRS and CDR2 YFSETQ. V dropped 2 bases and J dropped 4 bases, with 10 bases sitting between them. CDR3 length: 13 amino acids.

This sequence was found in a male patient between 2 and 9 years old who had a stem cell transplant for acute lymphoblastic leukemia, so the T cells may come from the graft donor. The sample here was PBMCs, mostly from graft donor cells, taken 180 days after TCRalphabeta/CD19-depleted stem cell transplant. The V gene is TRBV5-1, the J gene TRBJ2-7; possibly TRBD2 for D (5 bases). CDR3 DNA sequence: TGCGCCAGCAGCTTTGAGGGAGAATACGAGCAGTACTTC. Translated, it gives CASSFEGEYEQYF. The entire variable domain, with the rest obtained from reference TRBV5-1 and TRBJ2-7, is as follows: KAGVTQTPRYLIKTRGQQVTLSCSPISGHRSVSWYQQTPGQGLQFLFEYFSETQRNKGNFPGRFSGRQFSNSRSEMNVSTLELGDSALYLCASSFEGEYEQYFGPGTRLTVT.